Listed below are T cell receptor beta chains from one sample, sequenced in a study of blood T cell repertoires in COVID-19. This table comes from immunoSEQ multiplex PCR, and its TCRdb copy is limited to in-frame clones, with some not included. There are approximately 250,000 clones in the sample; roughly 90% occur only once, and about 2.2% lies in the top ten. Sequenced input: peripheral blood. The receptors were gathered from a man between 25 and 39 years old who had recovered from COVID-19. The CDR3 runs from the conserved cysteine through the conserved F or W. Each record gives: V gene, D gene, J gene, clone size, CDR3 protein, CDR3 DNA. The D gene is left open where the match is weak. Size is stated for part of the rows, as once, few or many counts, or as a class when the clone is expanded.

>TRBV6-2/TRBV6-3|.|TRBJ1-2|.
CASSRGGSGYGYTF
TGTGCCAGCAGTAGGGGGGGAAGCGGCTATGGCTACACCTTC
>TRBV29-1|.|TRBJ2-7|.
CSVASDTNNIEQYF
TGCAGCGTTGCTTCAGACACGAACAACATAGAGCAGTACTTC
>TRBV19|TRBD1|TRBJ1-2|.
CASRPEGQSFYGYTF
TGTGCCAGTAGACCCGAGGGACAGAGTTTCTATGGCTACACCTTC
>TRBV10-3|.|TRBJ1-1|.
CAIGGGASEAFF
TGTGCCATAGGGGGGGGAGCTTCGGAAGCTTTCTTT
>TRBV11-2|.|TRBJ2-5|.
CASNFFSQETQYF
TGTGCCAGCAACTTCTTCTCCCAAGAGACCCAGTACTTC
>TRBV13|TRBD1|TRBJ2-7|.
CASSSGTGEQYF
TGTGCCAGCAGCTCGGGGACAGGCGAGCAGTACTTC
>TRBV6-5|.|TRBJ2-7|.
CASSQGHAEQYF
TGTGCCAGCAGCCAAGGACACGCTGAGCAGTACTTC
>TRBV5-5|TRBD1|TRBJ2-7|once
CASSGTATYEQYF
TGTGCCAGCAGCGGGACAGCTACCTACGAGCAGTACTTC
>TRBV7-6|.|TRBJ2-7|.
CASTQRQGFSYEQYF
TGTGCCAGCACCCAGAGGCAGGGGTTCTCCTACGAGCAGTACTTC
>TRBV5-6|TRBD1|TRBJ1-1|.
CASSFGQGFMNTEAFF
TGTGCCAGCAGCTTCGGACAGGGGTTTATGAACACTGAAGCTTTCTTT
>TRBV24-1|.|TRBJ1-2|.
CATSDVPDTPFYGYTF
TGTGCCACCAGTGATGTCCCGGACACGCCATTCTATGGCTACACCTTC
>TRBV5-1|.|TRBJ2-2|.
CASSLGVAIPGELFF
TGCGCCAGCAGCTTGGGTGTGGCAATCCCCGGGGAGCTGTTTTTT
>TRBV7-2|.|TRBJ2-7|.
CASSPYSPGEQYF
TGTGCCAGCAGCCCGTACTCCCCGGGGGAGCAGTACTTC
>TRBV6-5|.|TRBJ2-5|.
CASRIPDLPKETQYF
TGTGCCAGCAGGATACCCGACTTGCCTAAAGAGACCCAGTACTTC
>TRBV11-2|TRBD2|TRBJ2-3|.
CASSPRTSGVHDTQYF
TGTGCCAGCAGCCCTCGGACTAGCGGGGTCCATGATACGCAGTATTTT
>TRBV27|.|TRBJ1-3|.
CASSPTGEGTIYF
TGTGCCAGCAGTCCTACCGGCGAGGGCACCATATATTTT
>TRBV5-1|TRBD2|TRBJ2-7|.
CASGPLAGENYEQYF
TGCGCCAGCGGCCCCTTAGCGGGAGAAAACTACGAGCAGTACTTC
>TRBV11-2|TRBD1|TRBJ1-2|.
CASSPGQGGYGYTF
TGTGCCAGCAGCCCGGGACAGGGGGGCTATGGCTACACCTTC
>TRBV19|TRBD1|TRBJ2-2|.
CASSTTGTGELFF
TGTGCCAGTAGTACGACAGGGACCGGGGAGCTGTTTTTT
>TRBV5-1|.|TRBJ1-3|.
CASSTDPTSTGTIYF
TGCGCCAGCAGCACGGACCCGACTAGTACCGGCACCATATATTTT
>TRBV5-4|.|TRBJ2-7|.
CASSLGSRGGEQYF
TGTGCCAGCAGCTTGGGAAGCAGGGGCGGGGAGCAGTACTTC
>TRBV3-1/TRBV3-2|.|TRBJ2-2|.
CASSLTSRGPATSGELFF
TGTGCCAGCAGCCTAACCTCCAGGGGCCCGGCGACCTCCGGGGAGCTGTTTTTT
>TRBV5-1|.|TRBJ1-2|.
CASSLAGQGSYGYTF
TGCGCCAGCAGCTTGGCCGGACAAGGAAGCTATGGCTACACCTTC
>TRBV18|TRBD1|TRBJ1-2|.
CASSPGQVYGYTF
TGTGCCAGCTCACCGGGACAGGTCTATGGCTACACCTTC
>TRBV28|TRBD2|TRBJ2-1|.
CASSLGLAGVARNEQFF
TGTGCCAGCAGTTTGGGACTAGCGGGGGTAGCCCGTAATGAGCAGTTCTTC
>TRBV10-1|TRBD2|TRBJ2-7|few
CASGRTSGGSEQYF
TGCGCCAGCGGCCGGACTAGCGGGGGGTCGGAGCAGTACTTC
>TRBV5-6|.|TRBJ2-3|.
CASFNQGRRSTDTQYF
TGTGCCAGCTTCAACCAGGGTAGAAGGAGCACAGATACGCAGTATTTT
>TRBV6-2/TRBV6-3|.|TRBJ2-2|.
CASSKNPSWAANTGELFF
TGTGCCAGCAGTAAAAACCCTTCTTGGGCCGCGAACACCGGGGAGCTGTTTTTT
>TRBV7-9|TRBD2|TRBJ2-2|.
CASSFRGGTGELFF
TGTGCCAGCAGCTTCCGGGGGGGTACCGGGGAGCTGTTTTTT
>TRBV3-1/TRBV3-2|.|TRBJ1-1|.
CASSQAVRGTEAFF
TGTGCCAGCAGCCAAGCCGTAAGAGGCACTGAAGCTTTCTTT
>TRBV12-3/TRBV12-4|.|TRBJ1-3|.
CASSSQGNTIYF
TGTGCCAGCAGTTCCCAGGGAAACACCATATATTTT
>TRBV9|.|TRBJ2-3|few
CASSVEERASDTQYF
TGTGCCAGCAGCGTAGAGGAGCGGGCATCAGATACGCAGTATTTT
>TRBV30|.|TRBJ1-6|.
CACSDSPLHF
TGTGCCTGTTCAGATTCACCCCTCCACTTT
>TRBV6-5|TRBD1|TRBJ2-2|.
CASSMTGGATGELFF
TGTGCCAGCAGTATGACAGGGGGCGCAACCGGGGAGCTGTTTTTT
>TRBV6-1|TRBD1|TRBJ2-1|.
CASSPNRGSYNEQFF
TGTGCCAGCAGTCCTAACAGGGGTTCCTACAATGAGCAGTTCTTC
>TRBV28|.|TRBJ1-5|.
CASSSGSTSNQPQHF
TGTGCCAGCAGTTCGGGGAGTACGAGCAATCAGCCCCAGCATTTT
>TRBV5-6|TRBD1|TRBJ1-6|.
CASSSGQGLGPLHF
TGTGCCAGCAGTTCGGGACAGGGGCTGGGTCCCCTCCACTTT
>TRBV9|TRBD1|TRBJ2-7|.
CASSVAGQGAIYEQYF
TGTGCCAGCAGCGTAGCCGGCCAGGGGGCAATCTACGAGCAGTACTTC
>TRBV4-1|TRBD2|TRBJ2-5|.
CASSLPGGSKTQYF
TGCGCCAGCAGCCTCCCCGGGGGGTCCAAGACCCAGTACTTC
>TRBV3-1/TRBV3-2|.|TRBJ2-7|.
CASSQETGEQYF
TGTGCCAGCAGCCAAGAGACAGGCGAGCAGTACTTC
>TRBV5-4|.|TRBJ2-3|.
CASSLGQHTDTQYF
TGTGCCAGCAGCTTGGGACAGCACACAGATACGCAGTATTTT
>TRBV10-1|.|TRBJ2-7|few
CASSEYYEQYF
TGCGCCAGCAGTGAATACTACGAGCAGTACTTC
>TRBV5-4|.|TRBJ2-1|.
CASTMVGLKTGEQFF
TGTGCCAGCACCATGGTAGGACTAAAGACGGGTGAGCAGTTCTTC
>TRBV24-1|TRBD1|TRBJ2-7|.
CATSDSLKDRGHRGQYF
TGTGCCACCAGTGATTCCCTAAAAGACAGGGGCCACAGGGGGCAGTACTTC
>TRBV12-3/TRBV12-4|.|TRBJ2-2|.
CASSWGVGELFF
TGTGCCAGCAGTTGGGGGGTCGGGGAGCTGTTTTTT
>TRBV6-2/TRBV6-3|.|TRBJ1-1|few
CASSSDTEAFF
TGTGCCAGCAGTTCTGACACTGAAGCTTTCTTT
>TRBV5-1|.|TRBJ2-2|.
CASSLGSTGELFF
TGCGCCAGCAGCTTGGGTAGCACCGGGGAGCTGTTTTTT
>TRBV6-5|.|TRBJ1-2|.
CASKPYRGVIYGYTF
TGTGCCAGCAAACCCTACCGGGGGGTTATCTATGGCTACACCTTC
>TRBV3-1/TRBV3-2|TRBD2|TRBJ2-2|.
CASSQVSSGGLGTGELFF
TGTGCCAGCAGCCAAGTCAGTAGCGGGGGTTTGGGCACCGGGGAGCTGTTTTTT